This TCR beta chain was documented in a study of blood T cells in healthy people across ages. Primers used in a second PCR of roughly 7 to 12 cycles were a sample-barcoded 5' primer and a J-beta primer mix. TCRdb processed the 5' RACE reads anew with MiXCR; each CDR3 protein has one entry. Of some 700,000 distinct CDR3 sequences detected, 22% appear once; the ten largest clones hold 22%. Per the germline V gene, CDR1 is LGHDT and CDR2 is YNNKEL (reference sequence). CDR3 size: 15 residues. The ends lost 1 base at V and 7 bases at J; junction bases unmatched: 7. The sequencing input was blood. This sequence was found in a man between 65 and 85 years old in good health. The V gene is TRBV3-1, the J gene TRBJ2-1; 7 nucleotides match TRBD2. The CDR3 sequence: CASSQAGTTLNEQFF. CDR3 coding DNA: TGTGCCAGCAGCCAAGCCGGGACTACTCTAAATGAGCAGTTCTTC.